The 17 T cell receptor beta chains below all came from one sample that was sequenced in a study of blood T cell repertoires in COVID-19. Sequencing used immunoSEQ multiplex PCR; TCRdb keeps in-frame clones, though not all of them. There are 180,000 or so clones in the sample; around 86% occur only once, and roughly 8.7% lies in the top ten. The sequenced material came from PBMCs or T cells enriched from blood (not recorded which). The receptors shown here come from a woman aged 25 to 39 who had recovered from COVID-19.

This clone was seen only a few times. The chain is built from TRBV27 and TRBJ2-7, with 9 bases matching TRBD1. This CDR3 is 15 amino acids long. J gave up 1 base and V 3 bases, and 4 bases lay outside the gene matches. CDR1 and CDR2 from the germline V gene are MNHEY and SMNVEV (reference sequence). The chain's CDR3 is CASSFETGGSYEQYF. The CDR3 DNA is TGTGCCAGCAGTTTCGAGACAGGGGGGTCCTACGAGCAGTACTTC.

CDR3 in DNA: TGTGCCAGCAGCCAAGAACAGGGTCCAGATACGCAGTATTTT. Its translation is CASSQEQGPDTQYF. V and J are TRBV28 and TRBJ2-3; tentatively, D is TRBD1 (6 bases). CDR1 is MDHEN and CDR2 is SYDVKM in the germline V gene. This CDR3 is built from 14 residues. The V gene lost 6 bases and the J gene lost 4 bases, with 14 bases spanning the gap.

This chain uses TRBV7-9 with TRBJ2-1; TRBD2 matches 11 bases. Germline V gene data show CDR1 as SEHNR and CDR2 as FQNEAQ (reference sequence). CDR3 length: 15 residues. Unmatched junction bases numbered 9, after V lost 5 bases and J lost 9 bases. The CDR3 DNA reads as TGTGCCAGCAGCCCACTAGCGGGAGTTGGGAGTGAGCAGTTCTTC. It yields the protein CASSPLAGVGSEQFF.

This clone showed up just once. The J gene is TRBJ2-7, the V gene TRBV9; D gene uncertain. Germline CDR1 SGDLS, CDR2 YYNGEE. V was trimmed by 0 bases and J by 4 bases, leaving 11 bases between them. The CDR3 consists of 14 residues. The CDR3 DNA reads TGTGCCAGCAGCGTAGGAGATTCCACTTACGAGCAGTACTTC. It codes for CASSVGDSTYEQYF.

J is TRBJ1-2 and V is TRBV7-9; D uncertain. V lost 2 bases and J lost 0, with 4 bases in between. This CDR3 contains 13 residues. Germline V CDR1 and CDR2: SEHNR, FQNEAQ (reference sequence). CDR3 sequence (DNA): TGTGCCAGCAGCTTACACACTAACTATGGCTACACCTTC. Its protein is CASSLHTNYGYTF.

This chain links TRBV5-4 with TRBJ2-7; 7 nucleotides agree with TRBD1. With 2 bases clipped from V and 0 bases from J, the junction kept 2 bases outside the gene matches. Germline CDR1 is SGHNT and CDR2 is YYREEE (reference sequence). CDR3 length: 14 amino acids. CDR3 in DNA: TGTGCCAGCAGCTTCGCAGGGGGCTCCTACGAGCAGTACTTC. It is translated as CASSFAGGSYEQYF.

The CDR3 coding sequence is TGTGCCAGTAACCCCGACAGTTATCAGCCCCAGCATTTT. Translated, it gives CASNPDSYQPQHF. V usage is TRBV19 and J usage is TRBJ1-5, with D possibly TRBD1 on 5 matching bases. Germline CDR1 reads LNHDA; CDR2 reads SQIVND (reference sequence). This CDR3 has 13 amino acids. Trimming left V 7 bases short and J 5 bases short, with 12 bases between.

The V and J genes are TRBV10-1 and TRBJ1-1; no definite D call. V gave up 0 bases and J gave up 8 bases, with 10 bases separating them. The germline V gene encodes CDR1 WNHNN and CDR2 SYGVQD (reference sequence). This CDR3 comprises 13 residues. CDR3 in DNA: TGCGCCAGCAGTGAGTCAGTTGGAGGAGAAGCTTTCTTT. Amino acid sequence: CASSESVGGEAFF.

The rearrangement joins TRBV2 to TRBJ1-1; TRBD1 matches 7 bases. With V trimmed by 6 bases and J by 4 bases, 17 bases remained unmatched. Germline CDR1 SNHLY, CDR2 FYNNEI. The CDR3 covers 17 residues. The CDR3 region is CASRGDHSGGLGTEAFF. Here the CDR3 DNA reads TGTGCCAGCAGGGGAGACCACTCAGGGGGGTTGGGCACTGAAGCTTTCTTT.

The rearrangement links TRBV15 to TRBJ2-3; 12 bases line up with TRBD2. The length of the CDR3 is 19 residues. Per the germline V gene, CDR1 is LNHNV and CDR2 is YYDKDF (reference sequence). The V and J ends lost 0 bases and 2 bases, in that order; junction bases with no gene match: 9. CDR3 nucleotide sequence: TGTGCCACCAGCAGAGACCACCCCGGGACTAGCGGGTCCACAGATACGCAGTATTTT. This encodes CATSRDHPGTSGSTDTQYF.

This chain connects TRBV9 to TRBJ2-1; D gene ambiguous. There are 17 residues in the CDR3. V lost 0 bases to trimming and J lost 0 bases, with 13 bases between them. Germline CDR1 reads SGDLS; CDR2 reads YYNGEE. The CDR3 DNA follows: TGTGCCAGCAGCGTAGTTGGGCAGAAGAGCTCCTACAATGAGCAGTTCTTC. Translation gives CASSVVGQKSSYNEQFF.

V and J are TRBV27 and TRBJ2-1; D might be TRBD2 (6 bases). Germline assignment: CDR1 MNHEY and CDR2 SMNVEV (reference sequence). Trimming shortened V by 4 bases and J by 1 base, and 11 bases separated the two germline ends. CDR3 size: 15 residues. CDR3: CASSSGEYSYNEQFF. CDR3 DNA sequence: TGTGCCAGCAGTTCGGGGGAGTATTCCTACAATGAGCAGTTCTTC.

The sample holds a few counts of this clone. The rearrangement uses TRBV18 and TRBJ2-7; TRBD2 aligns across 9 bases. The CDR3 runs to 17 residues. CDR1 and CDR2 (germline): KGHSH, LQKENI. The ends lost 6 bases at V and 6 bases at J; junction bases unmatched: 18. Here the CDR3 reads CASSRLAEGLIVGEQYF. The DNA of the CDR3 is TGTGCCAGCTCGCGACTAGCGGAGGGGCTAATTGTAGGCGAGCAGTACTTC.

The V call is TRBV3-1 (or the pseudogene TRBV3-2), the J call TRBJ2-1, with a weak D call TRBD1 (6 bases). V was pared by 3 bases and J by 1 base, with 16 bases between. The CDR3 spans 17 residues. From germline, CDR1 is LGHDT and CDR2 YNNKEL (reference sequence). The CDR3 nucleotides are TGTGCCAGCAGCCATATGCGCCGGACAGCTTCCTACAATGAGCAGTTCTTC. Amino acids: CASSHMRRTASYNEQFF.

This clone has just one count. The CDR3: CASSFERTGGGYTF. Here the CDR3 DNA reads TGTGCCAGCAGCTTTGAACGGACGGGGGGTGGCTACACCTTC. J is TRBJ1-2 and V is TRBV12-1. TRBV12-1 represents a pseudogene. The CDR3 extends over 14 amino acids.

The rearrangement uses TRBV7-3 and TRBJ1-1, with D maybe TRBD1 (6 bases). The CDR3 runs to 14 residues. Germline V lookup: CDR1 SGHTA, CDR2 FQGTGA. The V and J ends lost 0 bases and 6 bases respectively, with 11 bases between them. In DNA, the CDR3 is TGTGCCAGCAGCTTAACCAGGGGAGACGCTGAAGCTTTCTTT. Its translation is CASSLTRGDAEAFF.

The chain employs TRBV7-9 and TRBJ2-3, with 14 bases lining up with TRBD2. The CDR3 is made up of 17 amino acids. The germline V gene encodes CDR1 SEHNR and CDR2 FQNEAQ (reference sequence). The V segment lost 5 bases and the J segment 5 bases; nucleotides outside the gene matches: 9. The CDR3 bases are TGTGCCAGCAGCCTTTCCTCCGGGACTAGCGGGGGAGATACGCAGTATTTT. It yields the protein CASSLSSGTSGGDTQYF. Using reference TRBV7-9 and TRBJ2-3 for the parts outside the CDR3, the full variable domain is DTGVSQNPRHKITKRGQNVTFRCDPISEHNRLYWYRQTLGQGPEFLTYFQNEAQLEKSRLLSDRFSAERPKGSFSTLEIQRTEQGDSAMYLCASSLSSGTSGGDTQYFGPGTRLTVL.